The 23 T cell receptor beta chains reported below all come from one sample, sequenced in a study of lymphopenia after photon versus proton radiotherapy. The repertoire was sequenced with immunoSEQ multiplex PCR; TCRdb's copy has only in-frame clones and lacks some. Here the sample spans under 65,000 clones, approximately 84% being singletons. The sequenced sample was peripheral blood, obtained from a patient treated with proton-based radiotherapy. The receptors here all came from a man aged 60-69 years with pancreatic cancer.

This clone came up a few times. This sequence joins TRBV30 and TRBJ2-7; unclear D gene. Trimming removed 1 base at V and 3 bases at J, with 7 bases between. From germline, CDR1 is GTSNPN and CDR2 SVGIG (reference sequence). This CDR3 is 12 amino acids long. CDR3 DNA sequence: TGTGCCTGGAGTGGGATAAACTACGAGCAGTACTTC. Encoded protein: CAWSGINYEQYF.

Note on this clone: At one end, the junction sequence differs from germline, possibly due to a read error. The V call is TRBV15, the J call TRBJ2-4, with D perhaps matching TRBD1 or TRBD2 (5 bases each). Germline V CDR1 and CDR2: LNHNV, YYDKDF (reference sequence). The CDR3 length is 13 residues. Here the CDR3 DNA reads TGTGCCACCAGCAGAGGAGTCCGGGACCCCATACACTTC. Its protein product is CATSRGVRDPIHF.

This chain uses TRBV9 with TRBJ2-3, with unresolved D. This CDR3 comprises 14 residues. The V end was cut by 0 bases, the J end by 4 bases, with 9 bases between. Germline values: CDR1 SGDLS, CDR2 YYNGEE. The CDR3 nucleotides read TGTGCCAGCAGCGTAGACGTTCCCCCAGATACGCAGTATTTT. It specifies CASSVDVPPDTQYF.

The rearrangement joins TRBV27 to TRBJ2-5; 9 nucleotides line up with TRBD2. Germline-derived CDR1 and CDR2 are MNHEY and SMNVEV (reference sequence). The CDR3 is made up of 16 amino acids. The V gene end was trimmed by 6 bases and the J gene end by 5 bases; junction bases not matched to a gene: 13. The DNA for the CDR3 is TGTGCCAGCAGCCGGTCAATAGCGGGAGTAGGGGAGACCCAGTACTTC. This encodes CASSRSIAGVGETQYF.

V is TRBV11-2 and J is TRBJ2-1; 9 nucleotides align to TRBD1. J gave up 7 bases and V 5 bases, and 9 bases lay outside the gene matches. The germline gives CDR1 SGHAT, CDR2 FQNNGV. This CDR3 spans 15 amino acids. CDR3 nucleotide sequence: TGTGCCAGCAGCCCTGACAGGGGGGGATCGAATGAGCAGTTCTTC. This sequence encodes CASSPDRGGSNEQFF.

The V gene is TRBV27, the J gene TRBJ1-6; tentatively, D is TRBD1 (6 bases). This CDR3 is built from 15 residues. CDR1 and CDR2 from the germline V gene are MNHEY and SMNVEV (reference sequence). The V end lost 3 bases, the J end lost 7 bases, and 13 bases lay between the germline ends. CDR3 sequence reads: CASSFQGSSNSPLHF. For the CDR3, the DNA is TGTGCCAGCAGTTTCCAGGGGTCTAGCAATTCACCCCTCCACTTT.

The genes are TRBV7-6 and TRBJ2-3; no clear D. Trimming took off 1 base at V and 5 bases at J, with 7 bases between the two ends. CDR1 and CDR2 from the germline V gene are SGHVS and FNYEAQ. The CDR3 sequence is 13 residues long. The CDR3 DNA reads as TGTGCCAGCAGCTTAGTCCTAGAAGATACGCAGTATTTT. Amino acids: CASSLVLEDTQYF.

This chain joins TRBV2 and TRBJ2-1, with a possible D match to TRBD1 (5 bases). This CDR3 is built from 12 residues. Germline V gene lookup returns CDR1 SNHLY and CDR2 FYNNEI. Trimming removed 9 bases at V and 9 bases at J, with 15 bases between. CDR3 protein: CASTLGVGEQFF. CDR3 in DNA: TGTGCCAGTACCCTAGGGGTAGGTGAGCAGTTCTTC.

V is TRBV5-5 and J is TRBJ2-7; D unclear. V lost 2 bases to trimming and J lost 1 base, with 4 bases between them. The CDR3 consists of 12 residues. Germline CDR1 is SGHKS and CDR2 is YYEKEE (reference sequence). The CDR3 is CASSFLSYEQYF. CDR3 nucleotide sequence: TGTGCCAGCAGCTTTTTGTCCTACGAGCAGTACTTC. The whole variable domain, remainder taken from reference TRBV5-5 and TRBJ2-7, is DAGVTQSPTHLIKTRGQQVTLRCSPISGHKSVSWYQQVLGQGPQFIFQYYEKEERGRGNFPDRFSARQFPNYSSELNVNALLLGDSALYLCASSFLSYEQYFGPGTRLTVT.

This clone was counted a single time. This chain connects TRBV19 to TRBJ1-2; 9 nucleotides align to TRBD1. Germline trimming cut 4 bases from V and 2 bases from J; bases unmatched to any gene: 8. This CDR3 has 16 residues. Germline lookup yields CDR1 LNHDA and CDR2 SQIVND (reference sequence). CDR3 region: CASSNRGQGLNYGYTF. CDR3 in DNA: TGTGCCAGTAGTAACAGGGGGCAGGGACTAAACTATGGCTACACCTTC. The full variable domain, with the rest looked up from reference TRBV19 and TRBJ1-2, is DGGITQSPKYLFRKEGQNVTLSCEQNLNHDAMYWYRQDPGQGLRLIYYSQIVNDFQKGDIAEGYSVSREKKESFPLTVTSAQKNPTAFYLCASSNRGQGLNYGYTFGSGTRLTVV.

CDR3 coding DNA: TGTGCCAGCAGCGACCCCACAGCATTCGGCGGCTACACCTTC. It translates to CASSDPTAFGGYTF. The V call is TRBV13, the J call TRBJ1-2; no reliable D call. Germline CDR1 PRHDT, CDR2 FYEKMQ (reference sequence). The CDR3 is 14 residues long. Trimming shortened V by 5 bases and J by 8 bases, and 18 bases separated the two germline ends.

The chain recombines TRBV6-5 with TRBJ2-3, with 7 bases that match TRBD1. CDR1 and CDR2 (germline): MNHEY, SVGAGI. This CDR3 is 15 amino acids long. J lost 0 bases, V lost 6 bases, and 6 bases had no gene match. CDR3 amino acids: CASSRQGASTDTQYF. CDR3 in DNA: TGTGCCAGCAGCCGACAGGGAGCGAGCACAGATACGCAGTATTTT.

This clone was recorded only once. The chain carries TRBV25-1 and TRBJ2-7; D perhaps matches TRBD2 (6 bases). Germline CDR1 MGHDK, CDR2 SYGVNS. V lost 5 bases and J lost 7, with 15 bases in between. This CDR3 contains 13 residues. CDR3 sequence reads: CASSPLSGSEQYF. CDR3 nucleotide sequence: TGTGCCAGCAGTCCTCTTAGCGGCTCAGAGCAGTACTTC.

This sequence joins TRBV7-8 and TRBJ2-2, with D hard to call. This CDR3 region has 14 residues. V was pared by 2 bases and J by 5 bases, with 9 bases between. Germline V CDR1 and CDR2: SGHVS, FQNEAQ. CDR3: CASSLKRLTGELFF. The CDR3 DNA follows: TGTGCCAGCAGCTTAAAAAGACTGACCGGGGAGCTGTTTTTT. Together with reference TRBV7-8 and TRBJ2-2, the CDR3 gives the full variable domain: GAGVSQSPRYKVAKRGQDVALRCDPISGHVSLFWYQQALGQGPEFLTYFQNEAQLDKSGLPSDRFFAERPEGSVSTLKIQRTQQEDSAVYLCASSLKRLTGELFFGEGSRLTVL.

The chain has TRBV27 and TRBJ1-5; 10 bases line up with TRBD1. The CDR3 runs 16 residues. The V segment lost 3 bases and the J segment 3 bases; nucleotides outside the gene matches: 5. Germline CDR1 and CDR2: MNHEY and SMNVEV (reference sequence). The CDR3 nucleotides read TGTGCCAGCAGTTTGTTGGGACAGGGGTACAATCAGCCCCAGCATTTT. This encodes CASSLLGQGYNQPQHF.

The CDR3 bases are TGTGCCAGTAGTATAGGAGGGAGAGTCAATGAGCAGTTCTTC. Its translation: CASSIGGRVNEQFF. The J gene is TRBJ2-1, the V gene TRBV19, with TRBD2 as a possible D gene (5 bases). This CDR3 region has 14 residues. Germline CDR1 and CDR2: LNHDA and SQIVND (reference sequence). V was trimmed by 1 base and J by 6 bases, leaving 10 bases between them.

This CDR3 is CASIHRQRNTEAFF. The CDR3 DNA reads TGTGCCAGCATCCATAGGCAGAGGAACACTGAAGCTTTCTTT. This chain joins TRBV28 and TRBJ1-1; unclear D gene. Germline lookup yields CDR1 MDHEN and CDR2 SYDVKM. The V and J ends lost 7 bases and 1 base respectively, with 13 bases between them. The CDR3 consists of 14 residues.

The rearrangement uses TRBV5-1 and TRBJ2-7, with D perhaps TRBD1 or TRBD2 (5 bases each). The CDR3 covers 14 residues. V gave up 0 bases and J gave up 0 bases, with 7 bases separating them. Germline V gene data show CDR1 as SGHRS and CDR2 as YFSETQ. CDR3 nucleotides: TGCGCCAGCAGCTTGGGAGGGGTCTCCTACGAGCAGTACTTC. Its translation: CASSLGGVSYEQYF.

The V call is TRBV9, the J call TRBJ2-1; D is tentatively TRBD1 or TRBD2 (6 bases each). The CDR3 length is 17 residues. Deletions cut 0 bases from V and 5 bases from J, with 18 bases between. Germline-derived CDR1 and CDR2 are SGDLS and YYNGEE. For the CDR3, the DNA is TGTGCCAGCAGCGTAGGGGGGCGAGGCGGGATAGACAATGAGCAGTTCTTC. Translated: CASSVGGRGGIDNEQFF.

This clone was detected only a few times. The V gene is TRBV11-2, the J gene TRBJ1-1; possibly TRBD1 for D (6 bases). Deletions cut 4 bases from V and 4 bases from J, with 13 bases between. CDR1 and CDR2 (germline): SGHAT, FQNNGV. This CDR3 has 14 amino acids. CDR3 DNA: TGTGCCAGCAGCTCCAGGGGCGGGGTCACTGAAGCTTTCTTT. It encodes CASSSRGGVTEAFF. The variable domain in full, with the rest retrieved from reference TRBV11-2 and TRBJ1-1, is EAGVAQSPRYKIIEKRQSVAFWCNPISGHATLYWYQQILGQGPKLLIQFQNNGVVDDSQLPKDRFSAERLKGVDSTLKIQPAKLEDSAVYLCASSSRGGVTEAFFGQGTRLTVV.

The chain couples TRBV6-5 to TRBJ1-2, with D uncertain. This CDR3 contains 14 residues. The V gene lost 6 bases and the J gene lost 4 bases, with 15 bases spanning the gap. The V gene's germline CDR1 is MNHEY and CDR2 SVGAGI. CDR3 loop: CASRSGDRVYGYTF. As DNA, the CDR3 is TGTGCCAGCAGGTCCGGAGATAGGGTCTATGGCTACACCTTC.

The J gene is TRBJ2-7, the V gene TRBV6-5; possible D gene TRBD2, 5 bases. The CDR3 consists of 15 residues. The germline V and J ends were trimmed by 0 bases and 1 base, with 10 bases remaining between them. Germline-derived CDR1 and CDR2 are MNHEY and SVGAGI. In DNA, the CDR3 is TGTGCCAGCAGTTACTCGAGGGCGGCATCCTACGAGCAGTACTTC. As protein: CASSYSRAASYEQYF.

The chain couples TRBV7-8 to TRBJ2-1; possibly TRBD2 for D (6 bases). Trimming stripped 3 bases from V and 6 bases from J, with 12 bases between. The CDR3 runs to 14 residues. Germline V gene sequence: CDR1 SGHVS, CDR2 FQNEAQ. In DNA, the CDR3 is TGTGCCAGCAGCTTTCGGGAGTCGGGCAATGAGCAGTTCTTC. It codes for CASSFRESGNEQFF. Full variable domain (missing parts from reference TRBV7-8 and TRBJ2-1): GAGVSQSPRYKVAKRGQDVALRCDPISGHVSLFWYQQALGQGPEFLTYFQNEAQLDKSGLPSDRFFAERPEGSVSTLKIQRTQQEDSAVYLCASSFRESGNEQFFGPGTRLTVL.